This entry is about one T cell receptor (beta chain). J lost 1 base, V lost 1 base, and 5 bases had no gene match. The CDR3 sequence is 16 residues long. Germline CDR1 is LNHDA and CDR2 is SQIVND (reference sequence). Authors' analysis steps: By means of reference gene primer amplification, nucleated cell counts were estimated. Data came from immunoSEQ multiplex PCR; TCRdb stores just in-frame clones and leaves some out. That table is the source of V, J and clone size, and D and trimming were worked out from the DNA. The table lists roughly 300,000 clones, around 90% of them singletons. The data derive from a study of blood T cell repertoires in COVID-19. Study background: COVID-19 samples from acute and convalescent phases originated in the United States, Italy and Spain. Nucleic acid was either cDNA or gDNA, and it came from T cells, B-cell-depleted T cells, or PBMCs.

The sequencing sample was made of peripheral blood. The TCR comes from a man aged 18 to 30 with active or convalescent COVID-19. J is TRBJ2-3 and V is TRBV19; TRBD1 aligns across 7 bases. CDR3 sequence: CASSIAGGRGTDTQYF. The DNA for the CDR3 is TGTGCCAGTAGTATAGCAGGGGGAAGGGGCACAGATACGCAGTATTTT.